This T cell receptor (beta chain) was obtained from a study of T cell clusters in autoimmune cytopenias. Study conclusions and caveats: Primary autoimmune cytopenia patients appeared to lack physiological T cell clusters present in healthy donors.

Tens of thousands of genome equivalents of blood DNA were amplified for TRB. TRB was amplified by touch-down multiplex PCR, primer pools A and B combined. From its re-call of the multiplex PCR reads, TCRdb lists each CDR3 protein once, without DNA. Across roughly 5,200 distinct CDR3 sequences, the top ten clones capture around a third of the sample. About this clonotype: Its specificity is unknown.

CDR3 length equals 13 residues. These same data were also listed under a study on T cell repertoires in aging, cancer and after chemotherapy. That report notes: Compared with age-matched healthy donors, untreated hematological or solid cancer patients showed higher blood TCR clonality.

Sequencing was done on a sample of peripheral blood. V is TRBV12-3 or TRBV12-4 and J is TRBJ2-7; there is no DNA to check the TCRdb D call of TRBD1. The sequence derives from a human donor in good health. The CDR3 sequence is CASSWGTGHEQYF.